This note documents a single T cell receptor (beta chain) sequence. Its recognized antigen is unknown. Per-base qualities were not stored, and no clone one base away is much larger. The data are from a study of IL-17A CD8 T cells in psoriatic arthritis synovium. Describing the broader study: The goal of the study was to characterize the phenotype, molecular profile and function of synovial IL-17A+CD8+ T cells in the pathogenesis of psoriatic arthritis.

After DNA extraction (Qiagen), TCRbeta V-D-J rearrangements were amplified in a bias-controlled manner and then sequenced at high throughput (immunoSEQ; Adaptive Biotech). Processing in the source paper ran as follows. Productive sequences were analyzed at sequence level using the immunoSEQ Analyzer platform. Clonality was computed as 1 minus Pielou's evenness, ranging from 0 (highly polyclonal) to 1 (monoclonal). Repertoire overlap between subsets was quantified with the Morisita index, from 0 (no similarity) to 1 (complete similarity). This immuneACCESS table, as held by TCRdb, lists in-frame sequences with V and J called but not all clones. Of the missing ones, under half trace to an unresolved V gene in checked studies; the others have no known cause. For V, J and clone size, that table is used; D and trimming come from the DNA. Counted in this sample were 1,300 or so clones; 70% to 85% of them appeared once. The ten largest clones add up to 11% to 15% of the sample.

Taken from cysteine to phenylalanine, the CDR3 has 17 residues. Here the CDR3 DNA is all that survives: 51 bases in frame from base 1. Per the germline V gene, MNHNS is the CDR1 and SASEGT is the CDR2. V is cut by 2 bases and J by 3 bases, and the space between the germline ends is 17 bases. CD3+ T cells, isolated magnetically, got approximately 1.5 hours of stimulation with PMA and ionomycin and were then labeled using IL-17A and IFNgamma cytokine secretion assays. Synovial fluid effusions were drawn by aspiration from the actively inflamed joints of psoriatic arthritis patients. For each patient, synovial fluid served as the source from which three memory CD8+ T cell populations were isolated by sorting: Tc1 cells (IL-17A-IFNgamma+), Tc17 cells (IL-17A+) and the bulk memory fraction, allowing their TCR repertoires to be compared. The Classification of Psoriatic Arthritis Study Group (CASPAR) criteria were met by the psoriatic arthritis patients. Cytokine-secreting cells were counterstained with a viability dye and with anti-CD3, CD8, CD14 and CD4 antibodies and were sorted on a BD FACSAria. In three patients with psoriatic arthritis, sorted CD8+ T cell subsets from synovial fluid were put through TCRbeta sequencing. Synovial fluid mononuclear cells were isolated using Lymphoprep and were cryopreserved in liquid nitrogen prior to use. The medium used for cryopreservation had roughly 48% fetal calf serum and approximately 10% dimethyl sulfoxide.

Study-level results and caveats: Cells were obtained from synovial fluid rather than synovial tissue, because no psoriatic arthritis synovial tissue samples were available. In psoriatic arthritis, TCRbeta sequencing revealed that synovial Tc17 cells were polyclonal (median clonality around 0.08). Only a few patients were covered by TCR sequencing, and this limited sample size was acknowledged by the authors. Morisita overlap indices above 0.8 were seen in a couple of patients because many Tc17 clones were shared with the synovial Tc1 population. Some individual clones occupied over 4% of the repertoire, though most synovial CD8+ subsets remained polyclonal.

Recombination joined TRBV6-1 with TRBJ2-1; the D element could tentatively be TRBD1 or TRBD2, as 5 bases agree for each. The clonotype was recovered from a human donor with psoriatic arthritis. Sequencing input: IL-17A+ (IFN-gamma+/-) memory CD8+ T cells from synovial fluid. The label giving this sample's cell subset or site can be read as: IL-17A+IFNgamma+/- memory CD8+ (Tc17) cells. The base sequence is TGTGCCAGCAGTGAATTGGGGCTAGCTGGTTTCTACAATGAGCAGTTCTTC. Its translation is CASSELGLAGFYNEQFF.